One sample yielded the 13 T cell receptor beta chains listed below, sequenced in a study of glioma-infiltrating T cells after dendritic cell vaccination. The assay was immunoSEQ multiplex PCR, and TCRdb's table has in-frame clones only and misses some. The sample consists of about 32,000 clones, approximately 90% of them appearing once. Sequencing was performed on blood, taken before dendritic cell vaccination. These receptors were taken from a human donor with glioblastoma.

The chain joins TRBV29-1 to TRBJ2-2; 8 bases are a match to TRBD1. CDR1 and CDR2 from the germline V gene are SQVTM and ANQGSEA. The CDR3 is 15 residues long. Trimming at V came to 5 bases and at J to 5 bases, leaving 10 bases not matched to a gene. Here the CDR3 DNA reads TGCAGCGTTCGTCCGGCGACAGGGGCAACCGGGGAGCTGTTTTTT. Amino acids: CSVRPATGATGELFF.

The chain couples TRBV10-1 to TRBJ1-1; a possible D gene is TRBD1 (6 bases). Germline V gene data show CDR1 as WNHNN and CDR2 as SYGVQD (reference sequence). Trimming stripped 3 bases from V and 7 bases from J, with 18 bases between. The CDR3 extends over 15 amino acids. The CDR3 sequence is CASSDQRGYDGEAFF. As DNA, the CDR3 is TGCGCCAGCAGTGACCAGAGGGGGTATGATGGTGAAGCTTTCTTT.

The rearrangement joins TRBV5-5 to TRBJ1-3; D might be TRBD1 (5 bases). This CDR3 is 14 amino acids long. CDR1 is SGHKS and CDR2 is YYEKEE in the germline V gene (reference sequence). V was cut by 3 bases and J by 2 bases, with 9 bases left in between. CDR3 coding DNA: TGTGCCAGCAGCTCCAGGGAAGCTGGAAACACCATATATTTT. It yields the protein CASSSREAGNTIYF.

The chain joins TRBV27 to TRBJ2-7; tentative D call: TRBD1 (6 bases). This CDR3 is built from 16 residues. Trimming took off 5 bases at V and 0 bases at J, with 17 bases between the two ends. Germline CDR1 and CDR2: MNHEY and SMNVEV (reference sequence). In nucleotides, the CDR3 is TGTGCCAGCAGTCCGACCGGGACAAGGGGCTCCTACGAGCAGTACTTC. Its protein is CASSPTGTRGSYEQYF.

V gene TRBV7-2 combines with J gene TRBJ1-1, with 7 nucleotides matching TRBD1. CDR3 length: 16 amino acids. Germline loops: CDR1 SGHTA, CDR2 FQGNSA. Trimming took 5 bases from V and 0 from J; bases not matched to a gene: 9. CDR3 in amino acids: CASSQTFGQVNTEAFF. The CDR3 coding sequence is TGTGCCAGCAGCCAGACCTTTGGACAGGTGAACACTGAAGCTTTCTTT.

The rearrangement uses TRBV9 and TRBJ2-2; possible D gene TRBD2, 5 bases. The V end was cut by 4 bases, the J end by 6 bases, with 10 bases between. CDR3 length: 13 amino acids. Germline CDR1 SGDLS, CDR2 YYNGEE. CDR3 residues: CASSPSSSGELFF. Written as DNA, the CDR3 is TGTGCCAGCAGCCCTTCTAGCTCCGGGGAGCTGTTTTTT. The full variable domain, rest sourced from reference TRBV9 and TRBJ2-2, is DSGVTQTPKHLITATGQRVTLRCSPRSGDLSVYWYQQSLDQGLQFLIQYYNGEERAKGNILERFSAQQFPDLHSELNLSSLELGDSALYFCASSPSSSGELFFGEGSRLTVL.

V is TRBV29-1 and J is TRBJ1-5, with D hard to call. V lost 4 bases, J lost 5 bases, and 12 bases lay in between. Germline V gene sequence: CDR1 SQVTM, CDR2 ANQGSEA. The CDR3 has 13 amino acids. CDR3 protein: CSVGVGSHQPQHF. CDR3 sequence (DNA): TGCAGCGTTGGGGTAGGGAGCCATCAGCCCCAGCATTTT.

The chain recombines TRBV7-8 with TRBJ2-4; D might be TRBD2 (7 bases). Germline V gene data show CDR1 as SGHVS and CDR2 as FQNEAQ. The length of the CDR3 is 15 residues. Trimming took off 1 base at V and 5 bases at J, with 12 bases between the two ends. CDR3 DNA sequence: TGTGCCAGCAGCTTAGTCGGGGGGCAACAAAACATTCAGTACTTC. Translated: CASSLVGGQQNIQYF.

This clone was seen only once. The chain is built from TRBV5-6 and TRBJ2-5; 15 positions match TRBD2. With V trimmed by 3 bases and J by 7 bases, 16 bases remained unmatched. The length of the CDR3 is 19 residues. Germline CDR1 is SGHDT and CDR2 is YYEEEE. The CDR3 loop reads CASSWGLAGGDSIDGTQYF. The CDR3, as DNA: TGTGCCAGCAGCTGGGGACTAGCGGGGGGAGATAGTATTGACGGGACCCAGTACTTC.

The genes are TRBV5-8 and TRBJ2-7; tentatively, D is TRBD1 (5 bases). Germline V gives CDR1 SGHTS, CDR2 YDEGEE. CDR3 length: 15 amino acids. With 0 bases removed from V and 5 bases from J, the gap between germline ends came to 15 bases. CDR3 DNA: TGTGCCAGCAGCTTGGGGGGCAGAGGCCTCCACGAGCAGTACTTC. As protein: CASSLGGRGLHEQYF.

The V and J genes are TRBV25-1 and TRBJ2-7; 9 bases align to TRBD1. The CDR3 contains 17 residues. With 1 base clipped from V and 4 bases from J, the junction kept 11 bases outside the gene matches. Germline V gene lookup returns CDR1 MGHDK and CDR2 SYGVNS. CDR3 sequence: CASSESLGQGNPYEQYF. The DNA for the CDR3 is TGTGCCAGCAGTGAATCCCTGGGACAGGGCAACCCATACGAGCAGTACTTC.

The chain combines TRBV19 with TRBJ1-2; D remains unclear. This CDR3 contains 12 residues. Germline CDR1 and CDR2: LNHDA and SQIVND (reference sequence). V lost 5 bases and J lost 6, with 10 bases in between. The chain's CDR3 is CASSAYADGYTF. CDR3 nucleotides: TGTGCCAGTAGTGCATACGCGGATGGCTACACCTTC.

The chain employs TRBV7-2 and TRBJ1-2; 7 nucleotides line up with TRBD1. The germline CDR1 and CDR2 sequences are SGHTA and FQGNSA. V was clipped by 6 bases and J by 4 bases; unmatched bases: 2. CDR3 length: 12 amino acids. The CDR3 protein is CASSWDSYGYTF. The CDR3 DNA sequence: TGTGCCAGCAGTTGGGACAGCTATGGCTACACCTTC.